The 32 T cell receptor beta chains below all came from one sample that was sequenced in a study of blood T cell repertoires in COVID-19. The assay was immunoSEQ multiplex PCR, and TCRdb's table has in-frame clones only and misses some. The sample has 60,000 to 65,000 clones, about 73% seen once. Input material: peripheral blood. These receptors all stem from an elderly woman with acute or convalescent COVID-19.

This clone was found once. The V gene is TRBV11-3, the J gene TRBJ2-5; 7 bases align to TRBD1. The CDR3 loop spans 13 amino acids. Trimming cost V 4 bases and J 5 bases; bases outside gene matches: 4. Per the germline V gene, CDR1 is SGHNT and CDR2 is YENEEA. The CDR3 DNA reads TGTGCCAGCAGCTCTCTCAGGGGGGAGACCCAGTACTTC. Translation: CASSSLRGETQYF. The whole variable domain, filled in from reference TRBV11-3 and TRBJ2-5, reads EAGVVQSPRYKIIEKKQPVAFWCNPISGHNTLYWYLQNLGQGPELLIRYENEEAVDDSQLPKDRFSAERLKGVDSTLKIQPAELGDSAVYLCASSSLRGETQYFGPGTRLLVL.

This chain connects TRBV7-2 to TRBJ2-7; 13 nucleotides match TRBD2. With V trimmed by 2 bases and J by 2 bases, 0 bases remained unmatched. The germline V gene has CDR1 SGHTA and CDR2 FQGNSA. The CDR3 loop spans 15 amino acids. The CDR3 region has the DNA TGTGCCAGCAGCTTAACTAGCGGGAGGGCCTACGAGCAGTACTTC. It translates to CASSLTSGRAYEQYF.

This clone was detected only a few times. The junction and the germline gene differ at one end; a read error may be behind it. This sequence joins TRBV7-2 and TRBJ2-7; D possibly corresponds to TRBD1 (6 bases). CDR1 is SGHTA and CDR2 is FQGNSA in the germline V gene. The CDR3 spans 16 residues. The CDR3 here is CASSLKAGYLRDKLHF. For the CDR3, the DNA is TGTGCCAGCAGCTTAAAGGCCGGTTATCTCAGGGACAAACTCCACTTC.

This clone came up a few times. The rearrangement uses TRBV28 and TRBJ2-2; 10 bases line up with TRBD2. This CDR3 has 17 amino acids. Germline loops: CDR1 MDHEN, CDR2 SYDVKM. V shed 0 bases, J shed 6 bases, and the junction held 7 bases outside the gene matches. CDR3: CASSLWSLAGGPGELFF. In DNA form, the CDR3 reads TGTGCCAGCAGTTTATGGTCGTTAGCGGGAGGACCCGGGGAGCTGTTTTTT.

The chain employs TRBV7-9 and TRBJ2-1; the D gene is possibly TRBD2 (6 bases). The CDR3 is made up of 12 amino acids. V lost 4 bases and J lost 8, with 9 bases in between. CDR1 is SEHNR and CDR2 is FQNEAQ in the germline V gene (reference sequence). The CDR3 DNA is TGTGCCAGCAGCTCGACTAGGGATGAGCAGTTCTTC. Its translation is CASSSTRDEQFF.

The rearrangement links TRBV15 to TRBJ2-1; the match to TRBD2 covers 12 bases. The CDR3 covers 15 residues. Germline-derived CDR1 and CDR2 are LNHNV and YYDKDF (reference sequence). V was pared by 4 bases and J by 7 bases, with 5 bases of the junction left unmatched. DNA of the CDR3: TGTGCCACCAGCACCCTAGCGGGAGGGCTTAATGAGCAGTTCTTC. This sequence encodes CATSTLAGGLNEQFF.

The chain is built from TRBV10-3 and TRBJ2-7, with 8 nucleotides matching TRBD1. The germline gives CDR1 ENHRY, CDR2 SYGVKD. This CDR3 contains 14 residues. J lost 1 base, V lost 4 bases, and 3 bases had no gene match. The CDR3 protein is CAISGGTGSYEQYF. DNA for the CDR3: TGTGCCATCAGTGGTGGGACAGGATCCTACGAGCAGTACTTC.

The chain recombines TRBV28 with TRBJ2-5; D is perhaps TRBD1 (6 bases). The CDR3 has 14 amino acids. The ends were cut back, 2 bases at V and 3 bases at J, with 10 bases in the middle. The germline gives CDR1 MDHEN, CDR2 SYDVKM. CDR3 residues: CASSLADSKETQYF. CDR3 DNA: TGTGCCAGCAGTTTAGCGGACAGCAAAGAGACCCAGTACTTC.

This rearrangement joins TRBV5-1 to TRBJ2-3; maybe TRBD1 (5 bases). Trimming pared 2 bases from V and 6 bases from J, leaving 16 bases between. Looked up from germline, CDR1 is SGHRS and CDR2 is YFSETQ. This CDR3 contains 15 residues. Here the CDR3 reads CASSFTGAVGDTQYF. In DNA form, the CDR3 reads TGCGCCAGCAGCTTTACAGGTGCCGTGGGTGATACGCAGTATTTT. Drawing the rest from reference TRBV5-1 and TRBJ2-3, the complete variable domain is KAGVTQTPRYLIKTRGQQVTLSCSPISGHRSVSWYQQTPGQGLQFLFEYFSETQRNKGNFPGRFSGRQFSNSRSEMNVSTLELGDSALYLCASSFTGAVGDTQYFGPGTRLTVL.

This clone showed up just once. The J gene is TRBJ2-5, the V gene TRBV27; 7 nucleotides agree with TRBD2. The CDR3 is made up of 13 amino acids. Trimming cost V 8 bases and J 7 bases; bases outside gene matches: 10. From germline, CDR1 is MNHEY and CDR2 SMNVEV (reference sequence). This chain's CDR3 is CASGRTGGLTQYF. CDR3 in DNA: TGTGCCAGCGGCAGGACGGGGGGTTTGACCCAGTACTTC.

The chain has TRBV24-1 and TRBJ2-7; TRBD2 matches at 11 bases. CDR3 length: 16 residues. Per the germline V gene, CDR1 is KGHDR and CDR2 is SFDVKD. Trimming took 8 bases from V and 3 from J; bases not matched to a gene: 11. The CDR3 loop is CATNLLGTSGSYEQYF. The CDR3, as DNA: TGTGCCACCAACTTACTCGGGACTAGCGGCAGCTACGAGCAGTACTTC.

The genes are TRBV29-1 and TRBJ2-3; 8 nucleotides agree with TRBD1. After removal of 7 bases from V and 4 bases from J, the junction contained 10 bases not matched to a gene. The V gene's germline CDR1 is SQVTM and CDR2 ANQGSEA. CDR3 size: 14 residues. CDR3 sequence reads: CSARGQGGPDTQYF. The CDR3 nucleotides read TGCAGCGCTAGAGGACAGGGAGGTCCAGATACGCAGTATTTT.

This chain links TRBV27 with TRBJ1-4; D is ambiguous. V lost 5 bases to trimming and J lost 7 bases, with 23 bases between them. Germline loops: CDR1 MNHEY, CDR2 SMNVEV (reference sequence). The CDR3 is 17 amino acids. CDR3 amino acids: CASSSLRRVRKVEKLFF. The CDR3, as DNA: TGTGCCAGCAGTAGCTTAAGGAGGGTGAGGAAAGTTGAAAAACTGTTTTTT.

The rearrangement joins TRBV5-5 to TRBJ1-1; D might be TRBD1 (6 bases). The V end lost 1 base, the J end lost 0 bases, and 10 bases lay between the germline ends. Germline values: CDR1 SGHKS, CDR2 YYEKEE (reference sequence). This CDR3 region has 15 residues. The CDR3 region has the DNA TGTGCCAGCAGCTTGTCCAGGGGAATGAACACTGAAGCTTTCTTT. Amino acid sequence: CASSLSRGMNTEAFF.

This clone was seen more than once but under ten times. This rearrangement joins TRBV20-1 to TRBJ1-5, with no clear D. CDR3 length: 14 amino acids. The V end was cut by 3 bases, the J end by 0 bases, with 9 bases between. Germline V gene data show CDR1 as DFQATT and CDR2 as SNEGSKA (reference sequence). CDR3 coding DNA: TGCAGTGCTAGTCTAGGTTATAGCAATCAGCCCCAGCATTTT. Amino acids: CSASLGYSNQPQHF.

The V gene is TRBV2, the J gene TRBJ2-3; TRBD2 matches 7 bases. The CDR3 has 14 amino acids. Unmatched junction bases numbered 4, after V lost 6 bases and J lost 1 base. Germline V CDR1 and CDR2: SNHLY, FYNNEI. CDR3 sequence (DNA): TGTGCCAGCAGCCGGGACTACCGCACAGATACGCAGTATTTT. Translating gives CASSRDYRTDTQYF. Looking up the rest from reference TRBV2 and TRBJ2-3 gives the full variable domain: EPEVTQTPSHQVTQMGQEVILRCVPISNHLYFYWYRQILGQKVEFLVSFYNNEISEKSEIFDDQFSVERPDGSNFTLKIRSTKLEDSAMYFCASSRDYRTDTQYFGPGTRLTVL.

This rearrangement joins TRBV7-9 to TRBJ2-3; D may be TRBD2 (5 bases). Trimming removed 7 bases from V and 0 bases from J, with 14 bases in between. The germline CDR1 and CDR2 sequences are SEHNR and FQNEAQ (reference sequence). This CDR3 spans 15 amino acids. DNA of the CDR3: TGTGCCAGCACCCTTAGCGTTGGGAGCACAGATACGCAGTATTTT. Protein sequence: CASTLSVGSTDTQYF.

The genes are TRBV4-3 and TRBJ1-3; 8 bases line up with TRBD1. Germline CDR1 is LGHNA and CDR2 is YSLEER. V trimming: 0 bases; J trimming: 4 bases; junction bases outside the gene matches: 8. The CDR3 consists of 17 residues. Written as DNA, the CDR3 is TGCGCCAGCAGCCAAGAGGGGGTGAGGACAGGGGGAAACACCATATATTTT. Translating it yields CASSQEGVRTGGNTIYF.

The chain carries TRBV6-5 and TRBJ2-3; possibly TRBD1 for D (6 bases). This CDR3 spans 14 amino acids. CDR1 and CDR2 (germline): MNHEY, SVGAGI. With 5 bases removed from V and 2 bases from J, the gap between germline ends came to 11 bases. As DNA, the CDR3 is TGTGCCAGCAGTCGGACAGCTTCCACAGATACGCAGTATTTT. Residues: CASSRTASTDTQYF.

The rearrangement uses TRBV6-1 and TRBJ2-4, with TRBD1 as a possible D gene (6 bases). The CDR3 has 17 residues. Germline V gene data show CDR1 as MNHNS and CDR2 as SASEGT. V dropped 3 bases and J dropped 0 bases, with 15 bases sitting between them. The CDR3 sequence: CASSDRGGWPAKNIQYF. CDR3 DNA sequence: TGTGCCAGCAGTGACAGAGGGGGTTGGCCAGCCAAAAACATTCAGTACTTC.

The rearrangement joins TRBV5-1 to TRBJ1-5; D is ambiguous. The germline V gene encodes CDR1 SGHRS and CDR2 YFSETQ. Trimming took off 2 bases at V and 1 base at J, with 10 bases between the two ends. The CDR3 runs to 15 residues. The CDR3 nucleotides are TGCGCCAGCAGCTTTTTTCCGGGGAGCAATCAGCCCCAGCATTTT. Amino acids: CASSFFPGSNQPQHF.

The chain uses TRBV4-3 and TRBJ1-3, with 10 bases fitting TRBD1. Germline V CDR1 and CDR2: LGHNA, YSLEER. The V and J ends lost 3 bases and 0 bases, in that order; junction bases with no gene match: 5. This CDR3 is 17 amino acids long. The CDR3 nucleotides read TGCGCCAGCAGCCACGGACAGGGGGATCACTCTGGAAACACCATATATTTT. Its protein is CASSHGQGDHSGNTIYF.

The rearrangement links TRBV6-4 to TRBJ2-3, with a weak D call TRBD2 (5 bases). The CDR3 contains 15 residues. The germline V and J ends were trimmed by 4 bases and 3 bases, with 14 bases remaining between them. Germline values: CDR1 MRHNA, CDR2 SNTAGT. The CDR3 loop reads CASSVSSSPTDTQYF. DNA for the CDR3: TGTGCCAGCAGTGTATCTAGCTCGCCAACAGATACGCAGTATTTT.

The J gene is TRBJ2-7, the V gene TRBV2; no clear D gene. The germline V gene encodes CDR1 SNHLY and CDR2 FYNNEI. The V and J ends lost 2 bases and 1 base respectively, with 6 bases between them. This CDR3 comprises 13 residues. The CDR3 here is CASSERRSYEQYF. DNA of the CDR3: TGTGCCAGCAGTGAACGGCGGTCCTACGAGCAGTACTTC.

The V gene is TRBV4-3, the J gene TRBJ1-1; no firm D call. The V gene lost 0 bases and the J gene lost 4 bases, with 9 bases spanning the gap. CDR1 and CDR2 from the germline V gene are LGHNA and YSLEER. The CDR3 runs 14 residues. CDR3 region: CASSQDLSGTEAFF. The CDR3 DNA reads as TGCGCCAGCAGCCAAGATCTCTCCGGCACTGAAGCTTTCTTT.

This chain joins TRBV7-3 and TRBJ1-5, with D uncertain. The CDR3 spans 13 residues. The V end was cut by 2 bases, the J end by 11 bases, with 13 bases between. Germline-derived CDR1 and CDR2 are SGHTA and FQGTGA. This chain's CDR3 is CASSLVGGETQHF. For the CDR3, the DNA is TGTGCCAGCAGCTTAGTAGGAGGTGAGACCCAGCATTTT.

J is TRBJ2-2 and V is TRBV27; 12 bases align to TRBD1. The length of the CDR3 is 17 residues. Trimming cost V 4 bases and J 6 bases; bases outside gene matches: 9. Germline V lookup: CDR1 MNHEY, CDR2 SMNVEV (reference sequence). The CDR3 DNA reads as TGTGCCAGCAGTTCGTTCCGGGACAGGGGGCGCCCCGGGGAGCTGTTTTTT. This sequence encodes CASSSFRDRGRPGELFF.

V usage is TRBV2 and J usage is TRBJ2-3, with 8 positions matching TRBD2. The CDR3 has 15 amino acids. Germline CDR1 is SNHLY and CDR2 is FYNNEI. V dropped 2 bases and J dropped 6; count of bases not matched to a gene: 7. The CDR3, as DNA: TGTGCCAGCAGTGAAACTCGCGGGAGGTCGGATACGCAGTATTTT. It specifies CASSETRGRSDTQYF.

The chain uses TRBV2 and TRBJ2-7; 7 nucleotides agree with TRBD1. CDR3 length: 16 amino acids. V gave up 4 bases and J gave up 4 bases; unmatched junction bases: 13. Per germline, CDR1 SNHLY and CDR2 FYNNEI. The CDR3 loop reads CASSVSRAGGTYEQYF. In DNA, the CDR3 is TGTGCCAGCAGTGTGTCTCGGGCAGGGGGTACTTACGAGCAGTACTTC.

V usage is TRBV7-6 and J usage is TRBJ2-3, with D tentatively TRBD2 (5 bases). CDR1 and CDR2 from the germline V gene are SGHVS and FNYEAQ. The ends were cut back, 5 bases at V and 2 bases at J, with 23 bases in the middle. The CDR3 covers 18 residues. In nucleotides, the CDR3 is TGTGCCAGCAGCCCGAGCGGCAACTTACCTATTAACACAGATACGCAGTATTTT. Protein sequence: CASSPSGNLPINTDTQYF. Looking up the rest from reference TRBV7-6 and TRBJ2-3 gives the full variable domain: GAGVSQSPRYKVTKRGQDVALRCDPISGHVSLYWYRQALGQGPEFLTYFNYEAQQDKSGLPNDRFSAERPEGSISTLTIQRTEQRDSAMYRCASSPSGNLPINTDTQYFGPGTRLTVL.

The chain uses TRBV7-2 and TRBJ2-2, with 13 bases identical to TRBD2. The ends lost 5 bases at V and 7 bases at J; junction bases unmatched: 7. CDR3 length equals 16 residues. Per germline, CDR1 SGHTA and CDR2 FQGNSA. The CDR3 spells CASSTSGRAGIGELFF. CDR3 nucleotide sequence: TGTGCCAGCAGCACTAGCGGGAGGGCCGGAATCGGGGAGCTGTTTTTT.

The chain combines TRBV28 with TRBJ1-4; 7 positions match TRBD1. The V and J ends lost 2 bases and 5 bases, in that order; junction bases with no gene match: 2. CDR1 and CDR2 from the germline V gene are MDHEN and SYDVKM. There are 14 residues in the CDR3. The DNA for the CDR3 is TGTGCCAGCAGTTTAGGGACAGCAAATGAAAAACTGTTTTTT. This translates into CASSLGTANEKLFF.